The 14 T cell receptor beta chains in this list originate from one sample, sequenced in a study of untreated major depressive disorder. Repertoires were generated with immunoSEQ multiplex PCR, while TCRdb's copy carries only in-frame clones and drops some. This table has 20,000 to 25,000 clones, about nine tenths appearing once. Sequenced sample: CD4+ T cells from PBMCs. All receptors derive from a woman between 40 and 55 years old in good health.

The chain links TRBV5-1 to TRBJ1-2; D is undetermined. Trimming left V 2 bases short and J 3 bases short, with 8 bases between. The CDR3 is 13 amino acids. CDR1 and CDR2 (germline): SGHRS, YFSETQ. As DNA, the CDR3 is TGCGCCAGCAGCTTTTTAAGTGACTATGGCTACACCTTC. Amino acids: CASSFLSDYGYTF.

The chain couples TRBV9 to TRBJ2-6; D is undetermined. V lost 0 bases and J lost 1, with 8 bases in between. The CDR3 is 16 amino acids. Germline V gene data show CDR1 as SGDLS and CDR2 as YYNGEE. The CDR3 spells CASSVGQGSGANVLTF. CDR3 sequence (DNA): TGTGCCAGCAGCGTAGGTCAAGGGTCTGGGGCCAACGTCCTGACTTTC.

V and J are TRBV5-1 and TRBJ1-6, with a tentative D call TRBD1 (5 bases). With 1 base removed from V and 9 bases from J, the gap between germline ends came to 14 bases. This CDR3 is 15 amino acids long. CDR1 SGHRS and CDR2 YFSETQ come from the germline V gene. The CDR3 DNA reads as TGCGCCAGCAGCTTGTGGGGGGAGGGCATTTCACCCCTCCACTTT. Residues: CASSLWGEGISPLHF.

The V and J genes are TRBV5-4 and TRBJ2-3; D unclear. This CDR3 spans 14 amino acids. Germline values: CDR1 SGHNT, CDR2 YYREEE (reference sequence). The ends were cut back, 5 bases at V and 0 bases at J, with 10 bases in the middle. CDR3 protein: CASSSWTSTDTQYF. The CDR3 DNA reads TGTGCCAGCAGTTCCTGGACCAGCACAGATACGCAGTATTTT.

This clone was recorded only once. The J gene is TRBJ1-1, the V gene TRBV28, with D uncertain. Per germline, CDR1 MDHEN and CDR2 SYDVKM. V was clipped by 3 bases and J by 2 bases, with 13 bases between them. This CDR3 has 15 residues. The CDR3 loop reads CASSFRLGENTEAFF. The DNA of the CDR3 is TGTGCCAGCAGTTTTCGTCTCGGGGAAAACACTGAAGCTTTCTTT.

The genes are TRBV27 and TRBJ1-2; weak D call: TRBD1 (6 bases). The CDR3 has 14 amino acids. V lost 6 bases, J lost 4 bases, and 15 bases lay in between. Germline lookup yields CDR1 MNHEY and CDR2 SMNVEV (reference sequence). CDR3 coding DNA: TGTGCCAGCAGGGCCTACAGGGCGACCTATGGCTACACCTTC. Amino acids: CASRAYRATYGYTF.

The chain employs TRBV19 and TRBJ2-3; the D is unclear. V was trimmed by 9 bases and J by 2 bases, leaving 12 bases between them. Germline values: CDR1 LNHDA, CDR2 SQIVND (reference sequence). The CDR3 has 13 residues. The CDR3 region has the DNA TGTGCCAGCCACACCGCTGTCACAGATACGCAGTATTTT. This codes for CASHTAVTDTQYF.

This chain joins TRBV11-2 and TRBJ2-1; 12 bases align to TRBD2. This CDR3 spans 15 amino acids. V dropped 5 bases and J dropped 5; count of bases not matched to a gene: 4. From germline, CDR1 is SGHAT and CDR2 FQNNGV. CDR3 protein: CASSLAGGIHNEQFF. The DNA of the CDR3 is TGTGCCAGCAGCCTAGCGGGAGGGATACACAATGAGCAGTTCTTC.

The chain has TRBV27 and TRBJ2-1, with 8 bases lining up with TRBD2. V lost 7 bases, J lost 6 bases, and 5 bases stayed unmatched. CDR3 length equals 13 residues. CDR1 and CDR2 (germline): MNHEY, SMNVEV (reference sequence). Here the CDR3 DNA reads TGTGCCAGCAAATCGCTAGCGGGCAATGAGCAGTTCTTC. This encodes CASKSLAGNEQFF.

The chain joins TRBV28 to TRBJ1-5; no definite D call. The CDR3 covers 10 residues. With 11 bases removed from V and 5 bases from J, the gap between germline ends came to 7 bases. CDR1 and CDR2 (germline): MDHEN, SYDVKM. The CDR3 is CAFPHQPQHF. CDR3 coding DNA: TGTGCCTTCCCACATCAGCCCCAGCATTTT.

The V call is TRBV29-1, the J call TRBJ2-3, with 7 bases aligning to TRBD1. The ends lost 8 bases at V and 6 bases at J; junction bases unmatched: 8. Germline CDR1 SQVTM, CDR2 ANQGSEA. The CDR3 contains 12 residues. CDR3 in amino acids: CSIRGGKDTQYF. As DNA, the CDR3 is TGCAGCATAAGAGGGGGCAAGGATACGCAGTATTTT.

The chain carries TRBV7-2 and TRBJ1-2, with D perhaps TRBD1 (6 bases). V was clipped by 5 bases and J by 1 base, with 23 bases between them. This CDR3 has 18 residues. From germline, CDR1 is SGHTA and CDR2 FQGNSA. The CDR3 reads CASSPMGGAGVFNYGYTF. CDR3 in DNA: TGTGCCAGCAGCCCAATGGGGGGCGCGGGAGTTTTTAACTATGGCTACACCTTC.

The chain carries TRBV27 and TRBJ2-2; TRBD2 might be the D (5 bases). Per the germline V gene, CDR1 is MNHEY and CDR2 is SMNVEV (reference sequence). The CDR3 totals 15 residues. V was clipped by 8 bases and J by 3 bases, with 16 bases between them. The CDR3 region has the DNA TGTGCCAGCCTCCCGGGATGGGTCTACACCGGGGAGCTGTTTTTT. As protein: CASLPGWVYTGELFF.

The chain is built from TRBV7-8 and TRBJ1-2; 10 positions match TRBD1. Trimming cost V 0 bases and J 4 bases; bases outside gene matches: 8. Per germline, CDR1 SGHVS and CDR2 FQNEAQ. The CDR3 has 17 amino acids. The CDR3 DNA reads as TGTGCCAGCAGCTTAGCGCCCTGGGACAGGGGTATCTATGGCTACACCTTC. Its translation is CASSLAPWDRGIYGYTF. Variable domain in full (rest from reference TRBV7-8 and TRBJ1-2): GAGVSQSPRYKVAKRGQDVALRCDPISGHVSLFWYQQALGQGPEFLTYFQNEAQLDKSGLPSDRFFAERPEGSVSTLKIQRTQQEDSAVYLCASSLAPWDRGIYGYTFGSGTRLTVV.